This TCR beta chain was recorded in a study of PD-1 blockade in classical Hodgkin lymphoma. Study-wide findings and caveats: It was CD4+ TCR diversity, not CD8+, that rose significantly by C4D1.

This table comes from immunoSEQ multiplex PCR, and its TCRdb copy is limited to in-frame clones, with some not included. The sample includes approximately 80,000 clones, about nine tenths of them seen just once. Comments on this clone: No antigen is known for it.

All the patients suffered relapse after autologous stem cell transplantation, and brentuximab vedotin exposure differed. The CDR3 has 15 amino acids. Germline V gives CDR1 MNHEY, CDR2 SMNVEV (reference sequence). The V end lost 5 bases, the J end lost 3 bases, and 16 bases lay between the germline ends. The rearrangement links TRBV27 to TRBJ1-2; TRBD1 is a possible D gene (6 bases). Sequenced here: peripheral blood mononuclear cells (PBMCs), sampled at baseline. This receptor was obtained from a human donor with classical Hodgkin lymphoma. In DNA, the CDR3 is TGTGCCAGCAGTCCTAGGACAGTTTCGGACTATGGCTACACCTTC. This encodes CASSPRTVSDYGYTF.